What follows are 28 T cell receptor beta chains derived from one specimen sequenced in a study of blood T cell repertoires in COVID-19. This table comes from immunoSEQ multiplex PCR, and its TCRdb copy is limited to in-frame clones, with some not included. The table has about 34,000 clones, approximately 78% seen once; the top ten hold approximately 7%. The specimen was peripheral blood. The receptors shown here come from a woman in her fifties or sixties with acute or convalescent COVID-19.

The V call is TRBV7-9, the J call TRBJ1-2, with TRBD1 matching 7 bases. After removal of 5 bases from V and 7 bases from J, the junction contained 10 bases not matched to a gene. The germline CDR1 and CDR2 sequences are SEHNR and FQNEAQ (reference sequence). The CDR3 sequence is 14 residues long. CDR3 nucleotide sequence: TGTGCCAGCAGCCAAGACCCCGGACAGGTTGGCTACACCTTC. Amino acids: CASSQDPGQVGYTF.

The CDR3 here is CASSLGGTGLGYTF. DNA for the CDR3: TGCGCCAGCAGCTTGGGGGGGACAGGACTGGGCTACACCTTC. This chain connects TRBV5-1 to TRBJ1-2; the match to TRBD1 covers 8 bases. Looked up from germline, CDR1 is SGHRS and CDR2 is YFSETQ. The CDR3 runs 14 residues. After removal of 0 bases from V and 8 bases from J, the junction contained 6 bases not matched to a gene.

The rearrangement uses TRBV18 and TRBJ2-7; 8 bases fit TRBD1. Trimming removed 2 bases from V and 1 base from J; junction bases left unmatched: 4. Germline V gene sequence: CDR1 KGHSH, CDR2 LQKENI. The CDR3 covers 15 residues. The CDR3 spells CASSPSGGFSYEQYF. The CDR3 nucleotides are TGTGCCAGCTCACCATCAGGGGGCTTTTCCTACGAGCAGTACTTC.

The chain carries TRBV7-8 and TRBJ2-5; no clear D. Germline V gene data show CDR1 as SGHVS and CDR2 as FQNEAQ. The CDR3 is 14 amino acids. V was clipped by 1 base and J by 10 bases, with 16 bases between them. The CDR3 sequence: CASSLVAATDGQYF. DNA of the CDR3: TGTGCCAGCAGCTTAGTTGCGGCAACGGATGGCCAGTACTTC. Filled out from reference TRBV7-8 and TRBJ2-5, the complete variable domain reads GAGVSQSPRYKVAKRGQDVALRCDPISGHVSLFWYQQALGQGPEFLTYFQNEAQLDKSGLPSDRFFAERPEGSVSTLKIQRTQQEDSAVYLCASSLVAATDGQYFGPGTRLLVL.

The V gene is TRBV10-2, the J gene TRBJ2-2; the D gene is possibly TRBD2 (5 bases). Trimming left V 4 bases short and J 4 bases short, with 10 bases between. CDR3 size: 14 residues. The germline V gene has CDR1 WSHSY and CDR2 SAAADI. As DNA, the CDR3 is TGCGCCAGCAGTGGTGCGGGCTCCACCGGGGAGCTGTTTTTT. Protein sequence: CASSGAGSTGELFF.

The CDR3 region has the DNA TGTGCCAGCAGCCTACAGGGGGCGGCGAACACTGAAGCTTTCTTT. Translation: CASSLQGAANTEAFF. This sequence joins TRBV6-6 and TRBJ1-1; 9 bases match TRBD1. The CDR3 covers 15 residues. J gave up 1 base and V 6 bases, and 6 bases lay outside the gene matches. Looked up from germline, CDR1 is MNHNY and CDR2 is SVGAGI (reference sequence).

The V gene is TRBV27, the J gene TRBJ2-2, with TRBD2 matching 11 bases. The CDR3 runs to 17 residues. V was clipped by 2 bases and J by 1 base; unmatched bases: 3. The V gene's germline CDR1 is MNHEY and CDR2 SMNVEV (reference sequence). The CDR3 nucleotides read TGTGCCAGCAGTTTAATTCTAGCGGGGGGGAACACCGGGGAGCTGTTTTTT. Translating gives CASSLILAGGNTGELFF.

The V and J genes are TRBV5-1 and TRBJ1-4; no clear D gene. This CDR3 has 14 amino acids. V lost 4 bases to trimming and J lost 6 bases, with 13 bases between them. Germline V gene lookup returns CDR1 SGHRS and CDR2 YFSETQ. CDR3 bases: TGCGCCAGCAGCCTCGGGCGGGCCGATGAAAAACTGTTTTTT. Translating it yields CASSLGRADEKLFF.

The genes are TRBV9 and TRBJ2-3, with D perhaps TRBD2 (6 bases). The V end lost 2 bases, the J end lost 2 bases, and 15 bases lay between the germline ends. The germline CDR1 and CDR2 sequences are SGDLS and YYNGEE. The CDR3 is 16 amino acids. CDR3 nucleotides: TGTGCCAGCAGCGTTGCGGGGTTCACCGACACAGATACGCAGTATTTT. This gives the protein CASSVAGFTDTDTQYF.

Judged by abundance, this clone is large. CDR3 nucleotide sequence: TGCGCCAGCAGTGACCAACGTATTACCGGGACAGCATATGGCTACACCTTC. Residues: CASSDQRITGTAYGYTF. The chain couples TRBV10-1 to TRBJ1-2; TRBD1 aligns across 7 bases. V lost 3 bases and J lost 5; bases outside the gene matches: 15. Germline V gene lookup returns CDR1 WNHNN and CDR2 SYGVQD (reference sequence). This CDR3 has 17 amino acids.

The DNA of the CDR3 is TGTGCCAGCAGTGACAACGGGGGAGCCCAGCATTTT. This sequence encodes CASSDNGGAQHF. The chain uses TRBV6-6 and TRBJ1-5, with TRBD1 as a possible D gene (5 bases). The CDR3 sequence is 12 residues long. Germline-derived CDR1 and CDR2 are MNHNY and SVGAGI (reference sequence). V was cut by 5 bases and J by 11 bases, with 13 bases left in between.

The chain has TRBV7-9 and TRBJ2-1; the D gene is possibly TRBD1 (6 bases). The germline gives CDR1 SEHNR, CDR2 FQNEAQ (reference sequence). V shed 0 bases and J shed 9 bases, with 12 bases lying between them. CDR3 length: 14 amino acids. The CDR3 loop reads CASSLAVSDSEQFF. In nucleotides, the CDR3 is TGTGCCAGCAGCTTAGCGGTGTCGGACAGTGAGCAGTTCTTC.

This chain uses TRBV9 with TRBJ1-2; D might be TRBD1 (5 bases). The CDR3 has 13 amino acids. Trimming cost V 9 bases and J 8 bases, with 20 bases left between them. CDR1 is SGDLS and CDR2 is YYNGEE in the germline V gene. CDR3 region: CATTKTSGGGYTF. The CDR3 coding sequence is TGTGCCACCACCAAAACTTCCGGGGGGGGCTACACCTTC.

The chain links TRBV3-1 (or the pseudogene TRBV3-2) to TRBJ1-1; the D is unclear. Trimming took 3 bases from V and 0 from J, leaving 20 bases between them. The CDR3 contains 18 residues. CDR1 and CDR2 from the germline V gene are LGHDT and YNNKEL (reference sequence). The CDR3, as DNA: TGTGCCAGCAGCCAGGATGTACTGGAGATGTTCATGAACACTGAAGCTTTCTTT. Its protein is CASSQDVLEMFMNTEAFF.

V is TRBV7-8 and J is TRBJ1-1; no clear D. CDR3 length: 10 residues. V lost 5 bases and J lost 10, with 8 bases in between. Germline V gene lookup returns CDR1 SGHVS and CDR2 FQNEAQ. CDR3 sequence: CASSLLLAFF. The CDR3 DNA reads TGTGCCAGCAGCCTATTACTAGCTTTCTTT.

This clone was found once. The chain links TRBV7-2 to TRBJ2-4, with TRBD2 as a possible D gene (5 bases). V was pared by 4 bases and J by 4 bases, with 11 bases between. The CDR3 contains 14 residues. Germline lookup yields CDR1 SGHTA and CDR2 FQGNSA. The CDR3 bases are TGTGCCAGCAGCTCCGGGATGCTTAAAAACATTCAGTACTTC. The encoded protein is CASSSGMLKNIQYF. Full variable domain (outside the CDR3, taken from reference TRBV7-2 and TRBJ2-4): GAGVSQSPSNKVTEKGKDVELRCDPISGHTALYWYRQSLGQGLEFLIYFQGNSAPDKSGLPSDRFSAERTGGSVSTLTIQRTQQEDSAVYLCASSSGMLKNIQYFGAGTRLSVL.

This chain links TRBV27 with TRBJ2-1, with 9 bases identical to TRBD2. The CDR3 contains 15 residues. Germline loops: CDR1 MNHEY, CDR2 SMNVEV (reference sequence). Trimming removed 4 bases from V and 10 bases from J; junction bases left unmatched: 11. In DNA, the CDR3 is TGTGCCAGCAGTTGGGAGCGGGGGGCCGTCTGGGAGCAGTTCTTC. Its protein is CASSWERGAVWEQFF.

V and J are TRBV3-1 (or the pseudogene TRBV3-2) and TRBJ2-1; tentatively, D is TRBD2 (5 bases). The V gene lost 5 bases and the J gene lost 5 bases, with 13 bases spanning the gap. The CDR3 has 14 residues. Per germline, CDR1 LGHDT and CDR2 YNNKEL (reference sequence). DNA of the CDR3: TGTGCCAGCAGCAGATCCGGGGATCACAATGAGCAGTTCTTC. This translates into CASSRSGDHNEQFF.

This chain joins TRBV19 and TRBJ2-7; D gene ambiguous. CDR3 length equals 12 residues. Germline CDR1 reads LNHDA; CDR2 reads SQIVND (reference sequence). With 5 bases removed from V and 4 bases from J, the gap between germline ends came to 9 bases. CDR3 amino acids: CASSPGEYEQYF. The CDR3 DNA follows: TGTGCCAGTAGTCCTGGTGAGTACGAGCAGTACTTC.

CDR3 coding DNA: TGTGCCACCAGCAGAGCCGGGGACAGGCTAGGCGGCTACACCTTC. Residues: CATSRAGDRLGGYTF. The J gene is TRBJ1-2, the V gene TRBV15; TRBD1 agrees at 8 bases. V dropped 1 base and J dropped 8; count of bases not matched to a gene: 9. The germline gives CDR1 LNHNV, CDR2 YYDKDF (reference sequence). This CDR3 contains 15 residues.

This chain links TRBV18 with TRBJ1-1, with D perhaps TRBD1 (6 bases). In germline, CDR1 is KGHSH, CDR2 LQKENI. The CDR3 totals 13 residues. Trimming took 2 bases from V and 10 from J, leaving 14 bases between them. The chain's CDR3 is CASSPESRGGAFF. The CDR3 nucleotides read TGTGCCAGCTCACCAGAGTCGAGGGGGGGAGCTTTCTTT.

The chain recombines TRBV28 with TRBJ1-1, with D possibly matching TRBD1 (5 bases). CDR1 MDHEN and CDR2 SYDVKM come from the germline V gene. Trimming cost V 5 bases and J 3 bases, with 13 bases left between them. The CDR3 is made up of 14 amino acids. CDR3 region: CASSPPGLYTEAFF. For the CDR3, the DNA is TGTGCCAGCAGTCCGCCGGGACTGTACACTGAAGCTTTCTTT.

The sample holds a few counts of this clone. This chain uses TRBV27 with TRBJ1-4; TRBD1 might be the D (6 bases). This CDR3 comprises 16 residues. Germline assignment: CDR1 MNHEY and CDR2 SMNVEV (reference sequence). V was shortened by 2 bases and J by 0 bases, with 10 bases between the two germline ends. CDR3 nucleotide sequence: TGTGCCAGCAGTTTAAAGGGGGGGGCAACTAATGAAAAACTGTTTTTT. Translation: CASSLKGGATNEKLFF.

The V and J genes are TRBV10-3 and TRBJ1-1; weak D call: TRBD1 (6 bases). Germline CDR1 reads ENHRY; CDR2 reads SYGVKD. V was clipped by 3 bases and J by 1 base, with 9 bases between them. The length of the CDR3 is 14 residues. CDR3 sequence: CAISERDKNTEAFF. The CDR3 nucleotides are TGTGCCATCAGTGAACGGGACAAGAACACTGAAGCTTTCTTT.

The chain combines TRBV30 with TRBJ2-7; a weak D match, TRBD2 (5 bases). V gave up 7 bases and J gave up 0 bases, with 19 bases separating them. The germline V gene encodes CDR1 GTSNPN and CDR2 SVGIG (reference sequence). The CDR3 length is 15 residues. The CDR3 sequence is CAYHGVASDSYEQYF. The CDR3 DNA reads as TGTGCCTACCACGGGGTAGCGTCTGACTCCTACGAGCAGTACTTC.

This clone was found once. This chain's CDR3 is CASSLLGLAGGEETQYF. The CDR3 coding sequence is TGCGCCAGCAGTCTCCTGGGACTAGCGGGGGGCGAAGAGACCCAGTACTTC. The rearrangement uses TRBV10-2 and TRBJ2-5; 15 bases agree with TRBD2. The CDR3 is 17 residues long. CDR1 and CDR2 (germline): WSHSY, SAAADI. Trimming took 5 bases from V and 3 from J; bases not matched to a gene: 7.

J is TRBJ1-6 and V is TRBV5-6; D is unclear. Trimming removed 0 bases at V and 9 bases at J, with 10 bases between. The length of the CDR3 is 14 residues. Germline CDR1 reads SGHDT; CDR2 reads YYEEEE. The CDR3 here is CASSLGRRGSPLHF. The CDR3 coding sequence is TGTGCCAGCAGCTTGGGCCGCCGAGGTTCACCCCTCCACTTT.

The chain recombines TRBV28 with TRBJ1-5, with D possibly TRBD1 on 5 matching bases. Trimming shortened V by 6 bases and J by 0 bases, and 12 bases separated the two germline ends. Looked up from germline, CDR1 is MDHEN and CDR2 is SYDVKM. This CDR3 comprises 15 residues. The CDR3 DNA reads TGTGCCAGCAGATTTGGGGACTATAGCAATCAGCCCCAGCATTTT. Translated: CASRFGDYSNQPQHF.